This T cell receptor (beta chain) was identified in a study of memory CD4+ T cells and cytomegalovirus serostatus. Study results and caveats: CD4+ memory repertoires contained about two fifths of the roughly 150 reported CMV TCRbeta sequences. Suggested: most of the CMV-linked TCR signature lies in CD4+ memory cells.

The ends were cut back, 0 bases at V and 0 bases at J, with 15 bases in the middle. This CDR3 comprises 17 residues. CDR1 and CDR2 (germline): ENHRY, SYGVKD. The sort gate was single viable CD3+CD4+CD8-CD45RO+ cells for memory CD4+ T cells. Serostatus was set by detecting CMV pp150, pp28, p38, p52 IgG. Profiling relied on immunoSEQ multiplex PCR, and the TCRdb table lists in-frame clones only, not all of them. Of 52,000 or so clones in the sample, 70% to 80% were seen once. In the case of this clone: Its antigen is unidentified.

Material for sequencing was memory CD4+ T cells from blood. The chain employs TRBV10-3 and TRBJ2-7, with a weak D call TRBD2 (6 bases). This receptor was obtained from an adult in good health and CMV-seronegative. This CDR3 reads CAISESLTGESSYEQYF. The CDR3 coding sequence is TGTGCCATCAGTGAGTCGTTAACGGGAGAGTCCTCCTACGAGCAGTACTTC.